Below, one T cell receptor (beta chain) is given with its context. What it binds is unknown. This record comes from a study of T cells in narcolepsy. Overall study findings and caveats: HCRT-specific and TRIB2-specific autoreactive clonotypes appeared among same-patient CSF and blood CD4+ clonotypes. In some patient and control memory CD4+ samples, autoreactive clones were absent.

Measured with immunoSEQ multiplex PCR; TCRdb has only the in-frame clones, and not every one. The sample comprises tens of thousands of clones, approximately 85% of which are singletons, and 1.5% to 2% rests with the top ten. Germline CDR1 and CDR2: LGHNA and YNFKEQ. The CDR3 has 15 amino acids. V was clipped by 0 bases and J by 6 bases, with 11 bases between them. The chain is built from TRBV4-2 and TRBJ2-2, with D hard to call. This receptor was taken from a human donor with narcolepsy. Sequenced material: CD45RA- memory CD4+ T cells from PBMCs. CDR3 coding DNA: TGTGCCAGCAGCCAAGACGCATGGTCCGCCGGGGAGCTGTTTTTT. Amino acids: CASSQDAWSAGELFF.